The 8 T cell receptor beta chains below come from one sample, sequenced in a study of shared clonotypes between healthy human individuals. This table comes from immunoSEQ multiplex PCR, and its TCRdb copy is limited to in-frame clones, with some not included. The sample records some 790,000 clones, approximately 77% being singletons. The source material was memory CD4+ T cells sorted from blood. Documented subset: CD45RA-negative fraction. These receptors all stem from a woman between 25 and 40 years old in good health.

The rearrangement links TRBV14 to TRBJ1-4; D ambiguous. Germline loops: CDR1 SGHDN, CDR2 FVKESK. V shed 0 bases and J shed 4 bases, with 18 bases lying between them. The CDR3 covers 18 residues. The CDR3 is CASSQDIGSSHGNEKLFF. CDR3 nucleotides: TGTGCCAGCAGCCAAGACATAGGTAGCAGTCATGGTAATGAAAAACTGTTTTTT.

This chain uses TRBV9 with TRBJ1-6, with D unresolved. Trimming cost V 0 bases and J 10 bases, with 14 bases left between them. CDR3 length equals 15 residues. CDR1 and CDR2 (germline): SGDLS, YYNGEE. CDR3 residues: CASSVGWVEGSPLHF. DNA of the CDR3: TGTGCCAGCAGCGTAGGATGGGTTGAGGGCTCACCCCTCCACTTT.

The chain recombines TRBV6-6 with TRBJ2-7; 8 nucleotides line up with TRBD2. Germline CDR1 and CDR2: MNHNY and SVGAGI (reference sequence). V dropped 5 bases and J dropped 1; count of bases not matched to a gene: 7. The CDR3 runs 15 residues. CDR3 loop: CASSPTLAGSYEQYF. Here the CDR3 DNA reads TGTGCCAGCAGTCCCACCCTAGCGGGTTCCTACGAGCAGTACTTC.

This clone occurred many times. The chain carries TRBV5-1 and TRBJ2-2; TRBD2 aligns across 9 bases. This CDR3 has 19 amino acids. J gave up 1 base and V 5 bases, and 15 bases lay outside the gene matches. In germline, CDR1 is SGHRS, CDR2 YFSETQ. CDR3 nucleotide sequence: TGCGCCAGCAGTCGGGGGACTAGCCCCTTACCCTTGAACACCGGGGAGCTGTTTTTT. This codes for CASSRGTSPLPLNTGELFF.

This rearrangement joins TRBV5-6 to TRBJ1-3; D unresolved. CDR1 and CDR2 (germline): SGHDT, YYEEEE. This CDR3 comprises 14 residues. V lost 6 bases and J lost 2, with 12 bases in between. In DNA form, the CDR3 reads TGTGCCAGCACCCACTCAAGTGCTGGAAACACCATATATTTT. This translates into CASTHSSAGNTIYF.

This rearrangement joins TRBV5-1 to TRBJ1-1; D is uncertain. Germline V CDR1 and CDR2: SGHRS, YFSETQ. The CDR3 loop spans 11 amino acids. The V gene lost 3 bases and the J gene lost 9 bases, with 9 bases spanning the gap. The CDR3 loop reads CASSSTDQAFF. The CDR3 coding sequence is TGCGCCAGCAGCTCGACTGACCAAGCTTTCTTT.

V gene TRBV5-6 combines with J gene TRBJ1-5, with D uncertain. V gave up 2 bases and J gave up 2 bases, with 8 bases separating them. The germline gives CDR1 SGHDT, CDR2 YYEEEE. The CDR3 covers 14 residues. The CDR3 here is CASSFRAGNQPQHF. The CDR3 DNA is TGTGCCAGCAGCTTCCGGGCGGGCAATCAGCCCCAGCATTTT.

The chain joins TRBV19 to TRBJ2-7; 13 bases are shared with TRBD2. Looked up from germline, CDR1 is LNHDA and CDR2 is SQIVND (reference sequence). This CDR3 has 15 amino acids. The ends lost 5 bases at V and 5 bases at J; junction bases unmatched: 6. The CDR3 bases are TGTGCCAGTAGTGTCGGACTAGCGGGAGACAACGAGCAGTACTTC. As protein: CASSVGLAGDNEQYF.